This T cell receptor beta chain emerged from a study of blood T cell repertoires in COVID-19. The overall study: Whether acute or convalescent, the COVID-19 samples came from the United States, Italy and Spain. From T cells, B-cell-depleted T cells, or PBMCs came the material, which was cDNA or gDNA.

Looked up from germline, CDR1 is SQVTM and CDR2 is ANQGSEA. The V and J ends lost 7 bases and 1 base, in that order; junction bases with no gene match: 9. This CDR3 spans 15 amino acids. Per the authors' pipeline: For nucleated cells, counts were estimated from reference gene primer amplification. Profiling relied on immunoSEQ multiplex PCR, and the TCRdb table lists in-frame clones only, not all of them. The DNA was the basis for D and trimming; V, J and clone size are from that table. The sample carries under 75,000 clones, roughly 88% recorded once. The sequencing input was peripheral blood. The receptor was isolated from a man between 50 and 59 years old with active COVID-19. The chain uses TRBV29-1 and TRBJ1-5, with 8 bases fitting TRBD1. This CDR3 reads CSARQGTGSNQPQHF. CDR3 DNA: TGCAGCGCACGACAGGGGACGGGGAGCAATCAGCCCCAGCATTTT.